The text below deals with one T cell receptor beta chain. The CDR3 loop spans 21 amino acids. V shed 0 bases and J 0 bases; nucleotides not matched to a gene: 15. Per germline, CDR1 SGHNT and CDR2 YENEEA. This entry belongs to a study of blood T cell repertoires in COVID-19. Across the whole study: Acute-phase and convalescent COVID-19 samples originated in the United States, Italy and Spain. Sources were T cells, B-cell-depleted T cells, or PBMCs; the material itself was cDNA or gDNA.

As processed by the authors: Counts of nucleated cells, estimated from reference gene primer amplification, were obtained. Repertoires were generated with immunoSEQ multiplex PCR, while TCRdb's copy carries only in-frame clones and drops some. V, J and clone size derive from that table, while D and trimming were established from the DNA sequence. Of approximately 100,000 clones listed, roughly 80% were seen once; the top ten hold under 30%. The material sequenced was peripheral blood. The TCR comes from a man in his sixties with acute or convalescent COVID-19. The J gene is TRBJ1-4, the V gene TRBV11-3; 8 positions agree with TRBD1. In DNA, the CDR3 is TGTGCCAGCAGCTTAGAGGCCGCCGATACAGGGGGTAAAGCAACTAATGAAAAACTGTTTTTT. Its protein is CASSLEAADTGGKATNEKLFF.